These 9 T cell receptor beta chains originate from one sample sequenced in a study of cytomegalovirus exposure and HLA in healthy donors. In the PCR, 60 Vbeta and 13 Jbeta primers were used. The data were produced by immunoSEQ multiplex PCR, yet TCRdb's version contains in-frame clones alone and is incomplete. Of about 130,000 clones detected, around 85% appear once; the ten largest clones hold about 7%. Sequenced sample: PBMCs. The receptors derive from a woman aged 25 to 39 in good health and CMV-seropositive.

The V and J genes are TRBV9 and TRBJ1-2, with 9 bases fitting TRBD1. From germline, CDR1 is SGDLS and CDR2 YYNGEE. The CDR3 totals 15 residues. J was trimmed by 8 bases and V by 3 bases; bases with no gene match: 11. CDR3 sequence (DNA): TGTGCCAGCAGCGCCCGACAGGGGGTCCAAGGCGGCTACACCTTC. Protein sequence: CASSARQGVQGGYTF.

V is TRBV5-1 and J is TRBJ1-1; perhaps TRBD1 as D (5 bases). Germline loops: CDR1 SGHRS, CDR2 YFSETQ. This CDR3 is 15 amino acids long. V was pared by 3 bases and J by 3 bases, with 15 bases between. This CDR3 reads CASSSLDPGDTEAFF. The CDR3 coding sequence is TGCGCCAGCAGCTCCCTGGATCCGGGGGACACTGAAGCTTTCTTT. Together with reference TRBV5-1 and TRBJ1-1, the CDR3 gives the full variable domain: KAGVTQTPRYLIKTRGQQVTLSCSPISGHRSVSWYQQTPGQGLQFLFEYFSETQRNKGNFPGRFSGRQFSNSRSEMNVSTLELGDSALYLCASSSLDPGDTEAFFGQGTRLTVV.

The V and J genes are TRBV25-1 and TRBJ1-6, with TRBD1 as a possible D gene (5 bases). V shed 5 bases and J shed 8 bases, with 16 bases lying between them. From germline, CDR1 is MGHDK and CDR2 SYGVNS. CDR3 length equals 15 residues. As DNA, the CDR3 is TGTGCCAGCAGTAGGGGCTCTAGGGAGGATTCACCCCTCCACTTT. Translating it yields CASSRGSREDSPLHF.

The CDR3 protein is CASSSSLPYEQYF. CDR3 coding DNA: TGTGCCAGCAGTTCTAGTTTACCCTACGAGCAGTACTTC. This chain uses TRBV28 with TRBJ2-7, with no clear D. Trimming pared 4 bases from V and 2 bases from J, leaving 9 bases between. This CDR3 spans 13 amino acids. Germline CDR1 MDHEN, CDR2 SYDVKM.

The chain is built from TRBV7-2 and TRBJ2-3; TRBD2 matches at 14 bases. CDR3 length: 16 amino acids. Germline-derived CDR1 and CDR2 are SGHTA and FQGNSA. Unmatched junction bases numbered 5, after V lost 4 bases and J lost 5 bases. The CDR3 nucleotides are TGTGCCAGCAGCTCCCCCGGGACTAGCGGGAGAGATACGCAGTATTTT. Translated: CASSSPGTSGRDTQYF.

This rearrangement joins TRBV6-1 to TRBJ2-3; 9 bases fit TRBD1. This CDR3 region has 17 residues. Germline V gene data show CDR1 as MNHNS and CDR2 as SASEGT. Losses at the gene ends were 3 bases for V and 3 bases for J; bases not matched to a gene: 10. Here the CDR3 DNA reads TGTGCCAGCAGTGACCCCCTGACAGGGGGAGGGACAGATACGCAGTATTTT. Translating gives CASSDPLTGGGTDTQYF.

V gene TRBV30 combines with J gene TRBJ1-2; D gene unclear. The germline CDR1 and CDR2 sequences are GTSNPN and SVGIG (reference sequence). Trimming removed 4 bases from V and 5 bases from J, with 11 bases in between. The CDR3 loop spans 12 amino acids. The CDR3 here is CAWIRGRYGYTF. The CDR3 bases are TGTGCCTGGATACGGGGAAGATATGGCTACACCTTC.

The rearrangement links TRBV28 to TRBJ2-7, with D perhaps TRBD1 (6 bases). The CDR3 consists of 12 residues. Trimming took off 5 bases at V and 4 bases at J, with 9 bases between the two ends. The germline V gene has CDR1 MDHEN and CDR2 SYDVKM. CDR3 sequence (DNA): TGTGCCAGCAGTGCAACAGGGTACGAGCAGTACTTC. It is translated as CASSATGYEQYF.

In its sample, this clone was seen once. The V gene is TRBV28, the J gene TRBJ2-1; TRBD1 matches at 9 bases. The V gene end was trimmed by 6 bases and the J gene end by 4 bases; junction bases not matched to a gene: 10. The CDR3 has 16 amino acids. Germline CDR1 MDHEN, CDR2 SYDVKM. CDR3 sequence: CASRGPGQGVYNEQFF. CDR3 coding DNA: TGTGCCAGCAGGGGGCCGGGACAGGGCGTGTACAATGAGCAGTTCTTC.